This T cell receptor (beta chain) is drawn from a study of OX40 agonist ivuxolimab in advanced cancers. TCRdb keeps only in-frame clones here, not all; method: immunoSEQ multiplex PCR. This table has 45,000 to 65,000 clones, roughly 84% appearing once. Trimming pared 6 bases from V and 5 bases from J, leaving 11 bases between. This CDR3 has 14 amino acids. CDR1 KGHSH and CDR2 LQKENI come from the germline V gene. The receptor was isolated from an adult with an advanced solid tumor such as melanoma, head and neck, liver or kidney cancer. J is TRBJ1-6 and V is TRBV18; possibly TRBD1 for D (5 bases). Here the sequenced sample was CD4+ or CD8+ T cells sorted from blood, taken in a trial of the OX40 agonist ivuxolimab. CDR3 nucleotides: TGTGCCAGCTCGGGCGACAGCCATAATTCACCCCTCCACTTT. Translating gives CASSGDSHNSPLHF.